A selection of T cell receptor beta chains follows, all from one sample in a study of blood T cell repertoires in COVID-19. The protocol was immunoSEQ multiplex PCR, while the TCRdb copy is restricted to in-frame clones and leaves out a portion. In the table there are under 350,000 clones, more than 75% of which are singletons. The sample comprised PBMCs or T cells enriched from blood (not recorded which). The receptors come from a man in his thirties or forties who had recovered from COVID-19. The CDR3 runs from the conserved cysteine through the conserved F or W. The D gene is left open where the match is weak. Expanded clones are given a class, and other clones once, few, many or no size at all.

CDR3 length,clone size,J gene,D gene,V gene,CDR3 DNA,CDR3 protein
15,.,TRBJ1-2,TRBD1,TRBV3-1/TRBV3-2,TGTGCCAGCAGCCAAGGGGCAGGGGGCTCGCGTGGCTACACCTTC,CASSQGAGGSRGYTF
15,once,TRBJ2-1,TRBD1,TRBV27,TGTGCCAGCAGTCTCGGACAGGGAGTCGTCAATGAGCAGTTCTTC,CASSLGQGVVNEQFF
14,.,TRBJ2-7,TRBD1,TRBV19,TGTGCCAGTAGGGGACAGGGGAGCTCCTACGAGCAGTACTTC,CASRGQGSSYEQYF
16,once,TRBJ1-1,TRBD1,TRBV5-8,TGTGCCAGCAGCCCGAGACAGGGGACCATGAACACTGAAGCTTTCTTT,CASSPRQGTMNTEAFF
13,.,TRBJ1-5,.,TRBV6-1,TGTGCCAGTGTACTGGTTAGCAATCAGCCCCAGCATTTT,CASVLVSNQPQHF
15,.,TRBJ2-3,TRBD1,TRBV7-2,TGTGCCAGCAGCTTTTCGACAGGGCGCACAGATACGCAGTATTTT,CASSFSTGRTDTQYF
14,.,TRBJ1-1,.,TRBV27,TGTGCCAGCAGTTCCTCAGATATGAACACTGAAGCTTTCTTT,CASSSSDMNTEAFF
14,.,TRBJ1-1,.,TRBV27,TGTGCCAGCAGTTTTAGAGGGCCCGGCACTGAAGCTTTCTTT,CASSFRGPGTEAFF
13,.,TRBJ2-7,.,TRBV7-7,TGTGCTAGCAGCCAAGCCGGGTCGAGCGAGCAGTACTTC,CASSQAGSSEQYF
14,.,TRBJ1-2,TRBD1,TRBV6-5,TGTGCCAGCACCCCTGACAGGGCTGGCTATGGCTACACCTTC,CASTPDRAGYGYTF
14,few,TRBJ1-5,TRBD1,TRBV2,TGTGCCAGCAGCGCCGGGACAGGAGGCCAGCCCCAGCATTTT,CASSAGTGGQPQHF
19,.,TRBJ2-1,TRBD2,TRBV27,TGTGCCAGCAACGCCGTAGCGGGGGGGCTCTTCGAGTCCTACAATGAGCAGTTCTTC,CASNAVAGGLFESYNEQFF
15,.,TRBJ1-2,TRBD1,TRBV5-1,TGCGCCAGCAGCCCCGCCGGGACAGAGGCTCATGGCTACACCTTC,CASSPAGTEAHGYTF
16,.,TRBJ2-3,.,TRBV18,TGTGCCAGCTCGGTTCTTGACAGGCCGGGCACAGATACGCAGTATTTT,CASSVLDRPGTDTQYF
12,few,TRBJ1-1,.,TRBV12-3/TRBV12-4,TGTGCCAGCAGTGAGTTGGACACTGAAGCTTTCTTT,CASSELDTEAFF
14,few,TRBJ1-1,.,TRBV19,TGTGCCAGTAGTAGCGACAAGCCGAACACTGAAGCTTTCTTT,CASSSDKPNTEAFF
13,.,TRBJ2-7,.,TRBV11-2,TGTGCCAGCAGCTTAGTGCCCGGGGGCGAGCAGTACTTC,CASSLVPGGEQYF
14,.,TRBJ1-4,.,TRBV11-2,TGTGCCAGCAGCCCAGTCCCAACTAATGAAAAACTGTTTTTT,CASSPVPTNEKLFF
14,.,TRBJ1-1,.,TRBV18,TGTGCCAGCCGCAACCAGGGCGAGGACACTGAAGCTTTCTTT,CASRNQGEDTEAFF
10,.,TRBJ2-2,.,TRBV20-1,TGCAGTGCTTATACCGGGGAGCTGTTTTTT,CSAYTGELFF
13,.,TRBJ1-5,.,TRBV12-3/TRBV12-4,TGTGCCAGCAGCCTTGACAGCGCTACGCCCCAGCATTTT,CASSLDSATPQHF
13,.,TRBJ2-1,TRBD2,TRBV7-9,TGTGCCAGCAGCCCGACTAGCGGGAATGAGCAGTTCTTC,CASSPTSGNEQFF
14,.,TRBJ2-1,TRBD2,TRBV6-5,TGTGCCAGCAGTCTAGCGGGGGGGCCGAATGAGCAGTTCTTC,CASSLAGGPNEQFF
15,.,TRBJ2-5,.,TRBV27,TGTGCCAGCAGTTTGGGCCACCATTACCAAGAGACCCAGTACTTC,CASSLGHHYQETQYF
14,.,TRBJ2-7,TRBD2,TRBV12-5,TGTGCCAGCGGTAGACGGGAGGAGGCCTACGAGCAGTACTTC,CASGRREEAYEQYF
14,.,TRBJ2-5,.,TRBV10-1,TGCGCCAGCAGTATTAGCACAGGGACGGAGACCCAGTACTTC,CASSISTGTETQYF
15,.,TRBJ2-3,TRBD2,TRBV10-3,TGTGCCACCGGGCCTAGCGGGGGGGCCACAGATACGCAGTATTTT,CATGPSGGATDTQYF
14,once,TRBJ1-2,.,TRBV28,TGTGCCAGCAGTTTGACAGTTGCTAACTATGGCTACACCTTC,CASSLTVANYGYTF
14,.,TRBJ1-2,TRBD1,TRBV5-6,TGTGCCAGCAGCTTGGGGGACAGGGCTTTCGGCTACACCTTC,CASSLGDRAFGYTF
16,.,TRBJ1-1,TRBD1,TRBV5-1,TGCGCCAGCAGCTTGTCTCCGACAGGGGAGGGGACTGAAGCTTTCTTT,CASSLSPTGEGTEAFF
14,.,TRBJ1-1,.,TRBV2,TGTGCCAGCAGCGAGCAGGGTGGGGACACTGAAGCTTTCTTT,CASSEQGGDTEAFF
16,.,TRBJ1-2,TRBD1,TRBV3-1/TRBV3-2,TGTGCCAGCAGCCAAGGGGTTGGTACAGGGGGACTCGACTACACCTTC,CASSQGVGTGGLDYTF
15,.,TRBJ1-2,TRBD1,TRBV27,TGTGCCAGCGGGGGCAGGGGGCGAGAGAACTATGGCTACACCTTC,CASGGRGRENYGYTF
15,.,TRBJ2-1,TRBD2,TRBV5-5,TGTGCCAGCACCCCAGCGGGAGGGCCCCCCGATGAGCAGTTCTTC,CASTPAGGPPDEQFF
17,.,TRBJ2-2,TRBD2,TRBV24-1,TGTGCCACCAGTGATTTCACTAGCGGGGGGAACACCGGGGAGCTGTTTTTT,CATSDFTSGGNTGELFF
14,.,TRBJ1-2,TRBD1,TRBV30,TGTGCCTGGAGTGTTGGACAGGGGGCAGCTGGCTACACCTTC,CAWSVGQGAAGYTF
15,.,TRBJ2-3,.,TRBV6-5,TGTGCCAGCAGTAGGCGGAGGGGCTTCACAGATACGCAGTATTTT,CASSRRRGFTDTQYF
15,.,TRBJ2-2,.,TRBV6-1,TGTGCCAGCAGTGAAGCGCTTCTAAGCACCGGGGAGCTGTTTTTT,CASSEALLSTGELFF
15,.,TRBJ1-1,.,TRBV4-1,TGCGCCAGCACTCGGGGGGGCGCAGGGAACACTGAAGCTTTCTTT,CASTRGGAGNTEAFF
14,once,TRBJ1-6,TRBD1,TRBV27,TGTGCCAGCAGTTTGGGGACAGCTAATTCACCCCTCCACTTT,CASSLGTANSPLHF
13,.,TRBJ2-3,.,TRBV18,TGTGCCAGCTCACCACCCGAACTGGATACGCAGTATTTT,CASSPPELDTQYF
14,.,TRBJ2-6,.,TRBV9,TGTGCCAGCAGGAGGGAGGCTGGGGCCAACGTCCTGACTTTC,CASRREAGANVLTF
16,.,TRBJ1-1,TRBD1,TRBV4-2,TGTGCCAGCAGCCGTCCCGGGACAGGATTGAACACTGAAGCTTTCTTT,CASSRPGTGLNTEAFF
13,few,TRBJ1-1,.,TRBV29-1,TGCAGCGTTGTGCGGGGGGAAAACACTGAAGCTTTCTTT,CSVVRGENTEAFF
18,many,TRBJ2-2,TRBD1,TRBV11-3,TGTGCCAGCAGCATCCCCCAACCGGGACAGGGGGCAGATGGGGAGCTGTTTTTT,CASSIPQPGQGADGELFF
18,.,TRBJ2-2,.,TRBV21-1,TGTGCCAGCAGCAATCATAAGAAGGGCCCCGGGGGAACCGGGGAGCTGTTTTTT,CASSNHKKGPGGTGELFF
17,.,TRBJ1-2,.,TRBV5-1,TGCGCCAGCAGCTTGACACGGTCAACTAAAGCTAACTATGGCTACACCTTC,CASSLTRSTKANYGYTF
17,.,TRBJ2-5,TRBD2,TRBV2,TGTGCCAGCAAAACAGCAGGAGCGGGAGGCTTCCAAGAGACCCAGTACTTC,CASKTAGAGGFQETQYF
15,.,TRBJ2-1,TRBD1,TRBV6-5,TGTGCCAGCAGCCACAGGGGACCCACCTACAATGAGCAGTTCTTC,CASSHRGPTYNEQFF
15,.,TRBJ1-5,.,TRBV19,TGTGCCAGTAGCTACACAGGTCAAGGCAATCAGCCCCAGCATTTT,CASSYTGQGNQPQHF
19,.,TRBJ1-3,.,TRBV14,TGTGCCAGCAGCCAAGGATGGAGTCGACGGGAATCGGGAGGAAACACCATATATTTT,CASSQGWSRRESGGNTIYF
14,.,TRBJ2-7,.,TRBV5-1,TGCGCCAGCAGCTTGGGACATATCTCCTACGAGCAGTACTTC,CASSLGHISYEQYF
13,.,TRBJ1-2,.,TRBV5-1,TGCGCCAGCAGCTTGATATCTAACTATGGCTACACCTTC,CASSLISNYGYTF
14,.,TRBJ2-1,TRBD2,TRBV2,TGTGCCAGCAGAACATGGACGGGGGGCAATGAGCAGTTCTTC,CASRTWTGGNEQFF